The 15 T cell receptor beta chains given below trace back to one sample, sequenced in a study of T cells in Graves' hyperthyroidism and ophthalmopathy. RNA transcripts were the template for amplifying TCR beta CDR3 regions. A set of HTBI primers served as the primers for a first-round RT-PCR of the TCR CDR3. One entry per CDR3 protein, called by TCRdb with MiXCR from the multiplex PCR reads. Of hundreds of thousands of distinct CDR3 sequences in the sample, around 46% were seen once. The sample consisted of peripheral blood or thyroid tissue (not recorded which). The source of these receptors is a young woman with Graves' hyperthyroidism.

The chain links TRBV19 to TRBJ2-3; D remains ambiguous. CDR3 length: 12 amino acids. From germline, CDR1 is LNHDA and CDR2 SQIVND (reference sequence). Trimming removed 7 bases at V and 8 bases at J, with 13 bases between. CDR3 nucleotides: TGTGCCAGTACCTCGACGTGGGGTACGCAGTATTTT. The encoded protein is CASTSTWGTQYF.

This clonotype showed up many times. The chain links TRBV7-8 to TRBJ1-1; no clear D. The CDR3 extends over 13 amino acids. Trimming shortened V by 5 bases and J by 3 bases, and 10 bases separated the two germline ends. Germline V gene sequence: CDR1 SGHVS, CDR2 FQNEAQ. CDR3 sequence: CASSPGRDTEAFF. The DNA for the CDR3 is TGTGCCAGCAGCCCGGGCCGGGACACTGAAGCTTTCTTT. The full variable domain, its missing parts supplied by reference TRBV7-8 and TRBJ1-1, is GAGVSQSPRYKVAKRGQDVALRCDPISGHVSLFWYQQALGQGPEFLTYFQNEAQLDKSGLPSDRFFAERPEGSVSTLKIQRTQQEDSAVYLCASSPGRDTEAFFGQGTRLTVV.

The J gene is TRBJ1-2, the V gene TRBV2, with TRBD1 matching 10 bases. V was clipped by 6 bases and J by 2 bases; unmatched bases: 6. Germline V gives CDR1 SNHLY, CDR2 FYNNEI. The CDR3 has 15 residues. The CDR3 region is CASSRTGGTNYGYTF. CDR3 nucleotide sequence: TGTGCCAGCAGCCGGACAGGGGGTACGAACTATGGCTACACCTTC.

The CDR3 nucleotides read TGTGCCACCAGTATGACTAGCGGGAGAGGCGAGCAGTACTTC. Its translation is CATSMTSGRGEQYF. This sequence joins TRBV24-1 and TRBJ2-7; 12 bases are shared with TRBD2. V trimming: 6 bases; J trimming: 6 bases; junction bases outside the gene matches: 5. The germline CDR1 and CDR2 sequences are KGHDR and SFDVKD. The CDR3 spans 14 residues.

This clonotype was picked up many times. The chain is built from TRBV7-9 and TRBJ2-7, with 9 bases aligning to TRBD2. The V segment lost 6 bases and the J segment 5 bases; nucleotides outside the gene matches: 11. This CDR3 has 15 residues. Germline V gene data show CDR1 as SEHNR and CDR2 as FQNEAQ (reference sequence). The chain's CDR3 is CASSPPGGRAHEQYF. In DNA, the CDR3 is TGTGCCAGCAGTCCTCCTGGCGGGAGGGCCCACGAGCAGTACTTC.

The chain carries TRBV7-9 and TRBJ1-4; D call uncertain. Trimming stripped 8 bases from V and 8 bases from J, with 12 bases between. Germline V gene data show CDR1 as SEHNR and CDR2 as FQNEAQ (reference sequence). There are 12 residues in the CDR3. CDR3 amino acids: CASSSGWEKLFF. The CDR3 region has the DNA TGTGCCAGCTCTAGCGGGTGGGAAAAACTGTTTTTT.

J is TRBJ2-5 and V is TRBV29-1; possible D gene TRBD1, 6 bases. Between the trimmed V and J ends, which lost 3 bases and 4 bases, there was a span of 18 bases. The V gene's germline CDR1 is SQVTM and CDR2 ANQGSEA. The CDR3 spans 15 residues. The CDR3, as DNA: TGCAGCGTTGATGGCAGCCAACAGGGCGTAGAGACCCAGTACTTC. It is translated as CSVDGSQQGVETQYF.

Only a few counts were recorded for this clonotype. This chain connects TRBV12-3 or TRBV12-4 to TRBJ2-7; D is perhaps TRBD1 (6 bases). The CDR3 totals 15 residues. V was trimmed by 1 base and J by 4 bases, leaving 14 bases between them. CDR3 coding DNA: TGTGCCAGCAGTTTAGGAGGAAACAGGGCTTACGAGCAGTACTTC. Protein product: CASSLGGNRAYEQYF.

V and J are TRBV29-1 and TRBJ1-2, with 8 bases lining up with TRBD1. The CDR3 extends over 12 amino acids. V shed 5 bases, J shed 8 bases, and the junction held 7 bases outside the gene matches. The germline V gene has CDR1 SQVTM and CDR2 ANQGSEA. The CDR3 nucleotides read TGCAGCGTTAAGACAGGGGTCGACGGCTACACCTTC. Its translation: CSVKTGVDGYTF.

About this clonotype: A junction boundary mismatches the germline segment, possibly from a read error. CDR3 DNA: TGTGCTAGCATCGGAGGGACATCTACCGGGGAGCTGTTTTTT. It specifies CASIGGTSTGELFF. The rearrangement links TRBV7-7 to TRBJ2-2, with D tentatively TRBD1 or TRBD2 (6 bases each). The germline gives CDR1 SSHAT, CDR2 FNYEAQ (reference sequence). This CDR3 comprises 14 residues.

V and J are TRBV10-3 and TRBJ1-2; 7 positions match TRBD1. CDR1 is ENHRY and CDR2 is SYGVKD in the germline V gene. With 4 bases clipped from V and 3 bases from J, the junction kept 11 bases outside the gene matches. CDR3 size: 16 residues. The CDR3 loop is CAISARGGLGDYGYTF. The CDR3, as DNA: TGTGCCATCAGTGCTAGAGGGGGCCTAGGGGACTATGGCTACACCTTC.

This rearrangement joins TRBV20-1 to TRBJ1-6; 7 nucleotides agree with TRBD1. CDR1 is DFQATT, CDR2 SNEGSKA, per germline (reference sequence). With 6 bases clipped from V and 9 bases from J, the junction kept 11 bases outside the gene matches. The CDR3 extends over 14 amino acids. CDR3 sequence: CSADRGRGGSPLHF. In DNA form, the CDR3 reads TGCAGTGCAGATCGGGGCAGGGGGGGTTCACCCCTCCACTTT.

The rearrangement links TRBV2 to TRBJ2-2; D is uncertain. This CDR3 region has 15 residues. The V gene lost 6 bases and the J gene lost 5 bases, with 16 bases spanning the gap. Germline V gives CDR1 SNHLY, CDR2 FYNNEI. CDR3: CASSQVWRETGELFF. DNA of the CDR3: TGTGCCAGCAGCCAAGTCTGGCGAGAGACCGGGGAGCTGTTTTTT.

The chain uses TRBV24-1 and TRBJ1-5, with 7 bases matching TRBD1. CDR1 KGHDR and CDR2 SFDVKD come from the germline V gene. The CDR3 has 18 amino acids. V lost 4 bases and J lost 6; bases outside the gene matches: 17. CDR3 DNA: TGTGCCACCAGTGACCCTGGGTCGCTGACAGGGTCAGGTCAGCCCCAGCATTTT. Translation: CATSDPGSLTGSGQPQHF.

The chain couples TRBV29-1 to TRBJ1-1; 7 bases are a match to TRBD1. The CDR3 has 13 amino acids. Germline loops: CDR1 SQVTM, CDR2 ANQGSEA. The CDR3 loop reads CNASTGPWAEAFF. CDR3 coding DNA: TGCAACGCTTCGACAGGGCCTTGGGCTGAAGCTTTCTTT.